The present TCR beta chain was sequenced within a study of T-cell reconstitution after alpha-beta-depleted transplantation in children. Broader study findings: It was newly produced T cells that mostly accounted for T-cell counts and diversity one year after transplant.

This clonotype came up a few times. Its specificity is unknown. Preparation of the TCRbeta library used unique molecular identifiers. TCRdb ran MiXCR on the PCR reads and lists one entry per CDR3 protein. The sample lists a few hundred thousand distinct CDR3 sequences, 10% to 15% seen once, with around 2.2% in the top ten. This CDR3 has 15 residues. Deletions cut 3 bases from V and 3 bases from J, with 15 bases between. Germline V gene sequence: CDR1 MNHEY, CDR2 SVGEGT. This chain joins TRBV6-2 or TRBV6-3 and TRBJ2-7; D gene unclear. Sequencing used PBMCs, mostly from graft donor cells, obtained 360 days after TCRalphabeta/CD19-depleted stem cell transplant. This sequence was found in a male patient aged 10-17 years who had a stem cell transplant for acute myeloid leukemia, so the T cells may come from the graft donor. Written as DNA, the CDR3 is TGTGCCAGCAGTTATTCTCCCGGGCTTTTCTACGAGCAGTACTTC. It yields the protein CASSYSPGLFYEQYF.